This entry concerns a single TCR beta chain. Antigen: not known. This entry belongs to a study of CD8 T cells in Susac syndrome. Notes on the study in general: In TEMRA cells and active patients, CD8+ clonal expansion in Susac reached its peak. The number of individuals included in the study's TCR sequencing and HLA analysis was acknowledged as relatively small.

Random hexamers primed reverse transcription of about 0.45 to 1 ug RNA. TCRdb re-called the immunoSEQ multiplex PCR reads with MiXCR, one entry per CDR3 protein. The table has some 130,000 distinct CDR3 sequences, about 95% seen once. FACS was used to enrich TEMRA cells, whereas the CD8+ and CD4+ T cells were obtained by negative isolation. Sequenced input: CD8+ T cells from PBMCs. This receptor was identified in a human donor with Susac syndrome.

In nucleotides, the CDR3 is TGTGCCAGCAGTGAAGTAACCGGGACTAGCCTCCTGTACGAGCAGTACTTC. Translated: CASSEVTGTSLLYEQYF. The chain joins TRBV2 to TRBJ2-7; 9 bases are shared with TRBD2. The CDR3 is 17 amino acids. V was pared by 1 base and J by 4 bases, with 11 bases of the junction left unmatched. CDR1 is SNHLY, CDR2 FYNNEI, per germline.